A selection of T cell receptor beta chains follows, all from one sample in a study of tumor-infiltrating lymphocytes in oesophageal squamous cell carcinoma. Each CDR3 protein is one row after TCRdb ran MiXCR on the reads. The sample has 9,500 to 12,000 distinct CDR3 sequences; around 60% are singletons. Sample: blood. The source of these receptors is a female donor with esophageal squamous cell carcinoma. Each CDR3 is given with its conserved first and last residue. The D gene is left open where the match is weak. A row's size may be missing; if present it is once, few, many or a size class.

D gene: TRBD1
V gene: TRBV30
clone size: few
J gene: TRBJ1-4
CDR3 protein: CALDRDNEKLFF
CDR3 DNA: TGTGCCTTGGACAGGGATAATGAAAAACTGTTTTTT

D gene: .
V gene: TRBV7-7
clone size: .
J gene: TRBJ2-1
CDR3 protein: CASSLTREHINEQFF
CDR3 DNA: TGTGCCAGCAGCTTAACGCGGGAACACATCAATGAGCAGTTCTTC

D gene: TRBD1
V gene: TRBV7-2
clone size: once
J gene: TRBJ1-2
CDR3 protein: CASPTGGNYGYTF
CDR3 DNA: TGTGCCAGCCCGACAGGGGGAAACTATGGCTACACCTTC

D gene: TRBD2
V gene: TRBV7-6
clone size: .
J gene: TRBJ2-1
CDR3 protein: CAWGLAGAYNEQFF
CDR3 DNA: TGTGCCTGGGGTTTAGCGGGCGCCTACAATGAGCAGTTCTTC

D gene: .
V gene: TRBV18
clone size: .
J gene: TRBJ2-5
CDR3 protein: CASSPQETQYF
CDR3 DNA: TGTGCCAGCTCACCCCAAGAGACCCAGTACTTC

D gene: TRBD1
V gene: TRBV12-3/TRBV12-4
clone size: .
J gene: TRBJ1-1
CDR3 protein: CASSFFSRQGNTEAFF
CDR3 DNA: TGTGCCAGCAGTTTTTTCTCGAGACAGGGGAACACTGAAGCTTTCTTT

D gene: .
V gene: TRBV27
clone size: .
J gene: TRBJ2-4
CDR3 protein: CASSLSMGNIQYF
CDR3 DNA: TGTGCCAGCAGTTTATCGATGGGAAACATTCAGTACTTC

D gene: .
V gene: TRBV7-4
clone size: .
J gene: TRBJ2-5
CDR3 protein: CASSLVRNTKTQYF
CDR3 DNA: TGTGCCAGCAGCTTAGTCCGTAATACGAAGACCCAGTACTTC

D gene: .
V gene: TRBV5-4
clone size: .
J gene: TRBJ2-5
CDR3 protein: CASSFEGWKEETQYF
CDR3 DNA: TGTGCCAGCAGCTTCGAGGGATGGAAGGAGGAGACCCAGTACTTC

D gene: .
V gene: TRBV7-9
clone size: few
J gene: TRBJ1-6
CDR3 protein: CASSLAQGPNSPLHF
CDR3 DNA: TGTGCCAGCAGCTTAGCCCAGGGCCCAAATTCACCCCTCCACTTT

D gene: .
V gene: TRBV4-1
clone size: .
J gene: TRBJ2-1
CDR3 protein: CASSQGLGYSYNEQFF
CDR3 DNA: TGCGCCAGCAGCCAAGGTCTCGGCTACTCCTACAATGAGCAGTTCTTC

D gene: .
V gene: TRBV7-9
clone size: many
J gene: TRBJ2-1
CDR3 protein: CASSYRYNEQFF
CDR3 DNA: TGTGCCAGCAGCTACAGGTACAATGAGCAGTTCTTC

D gene: TRBD2
V gene: TRBV10-2
clone size: .
J gene: TRBJ2-1
CDR3 protein: CASSELGLAVSYNEQFF
CDR3 DNA: TGCGCCAGCAGTGAACTGGGACTAGCGGTCTCCTACAATGAGCAGTTCTTC

D gene: .
V gene: TRBV7-2
clone size: .
J gene: TRBJ2-1
CDR3 protein: CASSLQVRDEQFF
CDR3 DNA: TGTGCCAGCAGCTTACAGGTGCGGGATGAGCAGTTCTTC

D gene: .
V gene: TRBV7-3
clone size: .
J gene: TRBJ2-7
CDR3 protein: CASSSSASSYNEQYF
CDR3 DNA: TGTGCCAGCAGCTCTAGCGCCTCATCCTACAATGAGCAGTACTTC

D gene: .
V gene: TRBV7-2
clone size: .
J gene: TRBJ1-1
CDR3 protein: CASSPMEFRVDFF
CDR3 DNA: TGTGCCAGCAGCCCTATGGAGTTTAGGGTGGATTTCTTT

D gene: .
V gene: TRBV7-4
clone size: .
J gene: TRBJ2-1
CDR3 protein: CASSLGFSNEQFF
CDR3 DNA: TGTGCCAGCAGCTTAGGGTTCTCTAATGAGCAGTTCTTC

D gene: .
V gene: TRBV6-1
clone size: .
J gene: TRBJ2-3
CDR3 protein: CASTERRSTDTQYF
CDR3 DNA: TGTGCCAGCACCGAGAGGCGCAGCACAGATACGCAGTATTTT

D gene: .
V gene: TRBV4-1
clone size: .
J gene: TRBJ1-1
CDR3 protein: CASSQDGKNTEAFF
CDR3 DNA: TGCGCCAGCAGCCAAGACGGGAAGAACACTGAAGCTTTCTTT

D gene: .
V gene: TRBV7-2
clone size: .
J gene: TRBJ1-1
CDR3 protein: CASSLASGRLNTEAFF
CDR3 DNA: TGTGCCAGCAGCTTAGCCTCAGGGAGGCTGAACACTGAAGCTTTCTTT

D gene: TRBD1
V gene: TRBV4-1
clone size: few
J gene: TRBJ1-2
CDR3 protein: CASSQAGTGGRGGYTF
CDR3 DNA: TGCGCCAGCAGCCAAGCCGGGACAGGGGGCAGGGGGGGCTACACCTTC

D gene: .
V gene: TRBV5-1
clone size: .
J gene: TRBJ2-6
CDR3 protein: CASSLEQVANVLTF
CDR3 DNA: TGCGCCAGCAGCTTGGAACAGGTGGCCAACGTCCTGACTTTC

D gene: .
V gene: TRBV7-4
clone size: .
J gene: TRBJ2-5
CDR3 protein: CASSQGRKETRYF
CDR3 DNA: TGTGCCAGCAGCCAGGGACGGAAGGAGACCCGGTACTTC

D gene: TRBD1
V gene: TRBV7-3
clone size: few
J gene: TRBJ2-3
CDR3 protein: CASSRPGQGGPDTQYF
CDR3 DNA: TGTGCCAGCAGTCGCCCGGGACAGGGGGGACCAGATACGCAGTATTTT